This T cell receptor (beta chain) is drawn from a study of untreated major depressive disorder (dated 2018 in TCRdb). Notes on the research overall: The study was a cross-sectional case-control comparison of T cell phenotype and TCR repertoire between antidepressant-free major depressive disorder patients and individually matched non-depressed controls. The sequencing was a follow-up to the differences in Vbeta 5.1, Vbeta 11 and Vbeta 22 usage that flow cytometry had picked up across the whole cohort.

Each depressed patient was matched pairwise with a non-depressed control on sex, age, current smoking status and body mass index. Every participant was of European descent. To qualify, patients needed a DSM-IV diagnosis of major depressive disorder plus a Hamilton Rating Scale for Depression score of 18 or higher. Patients had been free of any psychiatric medication, including antidepressants, for at least 8 weeks before enrollment. Depression severity ranging from moderate to severe was represented among patients. Participants were excluded if they had major medical conditions, Axis I/II comorbidities, regular medication or illicit drug use, or weekly alcohol intake above 100 g. About 29 ml of peripheral blood was collected into EDTA tubes from each participant. Using the BD IMag Human CD4 T Lymphocyte Enrichment Set, CD4+ T cells were purified from thawed PBMCs via magnetic negative selection. Flow cytometry confirmed that the CD4+ enrichment method typically gave 90% to 95% purity. TCRbeta sequencing was performed on a subgroup of roughly 5 case-control pairs selected blind to chemokine receptor expression and flow-cytometric repertoire skewing results. All blood samples were collected in the morning at 8:00 a.m., and PBMCs were isolated by Ficoll-Hypaque gradient centrifugation. PBMCs were gradually cooled to -80 degrees C for cryopreservation and then kept in liquid nitrogen until assay.

On this clone: Which antigen it targets is not known. The junction does not match germline at one end; this may be a read error.

The investigation overall reported the following: The sequencing comparisons used one-tailed planned tests on only three preselected Vbeta families. Because of the strict matching and exclusion criteria, the study sample was comparatively small, which limits how generalizable the findings are. Sequencing confirmed higher TRBV05-01 (Vbeta 5.1) usage among CD4+ T cells of depressed patients than controls, with p = 0.040 in a one-tailed test. In every sequenced subject, the top five TRBV05-01 clones were all identified as private clones. TRBV25-01 and TRBV02-01 usage followed the flow-cytometry pattern but did not reach statistical significance in the sequencing data.

The CDR3 holds 10 amino acids from the cysteine to the phenylalanine. This entry keeps only the CDR3 DNA: 30 bases, framed from base 1. The CDR1 and CDR2 encoded by the germline V gene (reference sequence) are DFQATT and SNEGSKA. The Qiagen DNeasy Blood and Tissue Kit was used to extract total genomic DNA from the purified CD4+ T cells. The TCRbeta CDR3 region, defined according to IMGT, was amplified and sequenced using immunoSEQ immunosequencing protocols. Turning to the authors' computational methods: The immunoSEQ service preprocessed the raw sequence data to correct PCR and sequencing errors. After being loaded into the immunoSEQ Analyzer, the data underwent further analysis with VDJtools v1.0.7. The paired Wilcoxon signed-rank test was used to test for differences between patients and controls. TCRdb retrieved this table from immuneACCESS and kept in-frame rearrangements only. Not all clones are present; in checked studies, unresolved V genes account for under half, and no reason is known for the remainder. V, J and clone size derive from that table, while D and trimming were established from the DNA sequence. The table for this sample lists approximately 25,000 clones; about 89% of them were counted only once. Of the sample, 0.7% to 0.85% falls within the top ten clones.

This receptor was taken from a woman in her 30s with major depressive disorder. The rearranged chain carries TRBV20-1 and TRBJ2-5; TRBD2 is possibly the D segment (7 matching bases). Sequences were obtained from CD4+ T cells from PBMCs. The DNA sequence is TGCAGTGCGCCGCGGGGGCCCCTCCACTTC. It codes for CSAPRGPLHF.